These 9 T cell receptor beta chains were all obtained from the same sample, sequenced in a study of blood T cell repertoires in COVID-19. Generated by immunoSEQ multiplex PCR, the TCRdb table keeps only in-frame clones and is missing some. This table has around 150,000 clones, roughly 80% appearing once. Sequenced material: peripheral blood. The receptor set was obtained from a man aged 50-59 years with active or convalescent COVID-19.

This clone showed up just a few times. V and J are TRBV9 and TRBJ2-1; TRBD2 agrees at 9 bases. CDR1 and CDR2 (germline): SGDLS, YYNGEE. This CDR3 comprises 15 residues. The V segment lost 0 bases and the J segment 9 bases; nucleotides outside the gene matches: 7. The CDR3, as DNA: TGTGCCAGCAGCGTAGCCGGGACTAGCTCCAGTGAGCAGTTCTTC. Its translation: CASSVAGTSSSEQFF.

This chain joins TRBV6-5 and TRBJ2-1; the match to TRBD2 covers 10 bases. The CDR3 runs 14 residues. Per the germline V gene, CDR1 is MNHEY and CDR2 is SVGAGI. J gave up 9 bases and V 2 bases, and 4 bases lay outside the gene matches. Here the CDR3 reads CASSYTLAGVEQFF. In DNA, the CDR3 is TGTGCCAGCAGTTACACCCTAGCGGGAGTTGAGCAGTTCTTC.

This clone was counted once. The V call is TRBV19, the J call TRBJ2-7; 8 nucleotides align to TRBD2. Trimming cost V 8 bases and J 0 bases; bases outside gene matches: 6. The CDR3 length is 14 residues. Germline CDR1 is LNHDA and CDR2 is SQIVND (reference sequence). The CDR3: CASRPGTSSYEQYF. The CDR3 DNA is TGTGCCAGTCGTCCTGGGACTAGCTCCTACGAGCAGTACTTC.

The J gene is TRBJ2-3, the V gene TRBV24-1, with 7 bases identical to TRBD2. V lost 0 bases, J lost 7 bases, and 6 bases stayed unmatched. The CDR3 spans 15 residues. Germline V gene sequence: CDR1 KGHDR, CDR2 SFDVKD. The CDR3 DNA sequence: TGTGCCACCAGTGATTTGGGCGGGAGACGTAATACGCAGTATTTT. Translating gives CATSDLGGRRNTQYF.

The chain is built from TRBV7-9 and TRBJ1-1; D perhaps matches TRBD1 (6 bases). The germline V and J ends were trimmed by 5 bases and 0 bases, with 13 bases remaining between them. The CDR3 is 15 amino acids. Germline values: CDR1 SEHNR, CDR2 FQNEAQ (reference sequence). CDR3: CASSPTGTVNTEAFF. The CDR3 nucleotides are TGTGCCAGCAGCCCTACAGGGACCGTGAACACTGAAGCTTTCTTT.

The CDR3 region is CASSSGTSLYNEQFF. CDR3 nucleotide sequence: TGTGCCAGCAGTTCCGGGACTAGCCTCTACAATGAGCAGTTCTTC. The V and J genes are TRBV27 and TRBJ2-1, with 9 bases fitting TRBD2. The CDR3 extends over 15 amino acids. The V gene's germline CDR1 is MNHEY and CDR2 SMNVEV (reference sequence). The V segment lost 4 bases and the J segment 3 bases; nucleotides outside the gene matches: 4.

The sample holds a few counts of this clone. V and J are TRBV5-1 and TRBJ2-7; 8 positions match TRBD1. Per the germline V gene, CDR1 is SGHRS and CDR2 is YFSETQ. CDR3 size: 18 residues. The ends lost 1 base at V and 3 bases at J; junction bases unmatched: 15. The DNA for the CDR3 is TGCGCCAGCAGCTTGTTGGGACAGGCGGTAAGTGAGGACTACGAGCAGTACTTC. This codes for CASSLLGQAVSEDYEQYF.

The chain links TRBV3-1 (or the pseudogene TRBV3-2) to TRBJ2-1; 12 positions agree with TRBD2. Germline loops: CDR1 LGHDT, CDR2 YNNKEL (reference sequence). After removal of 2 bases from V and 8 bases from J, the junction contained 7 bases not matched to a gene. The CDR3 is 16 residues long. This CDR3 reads CASSQFWLAGGHEQFF. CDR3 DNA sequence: TGTGCCAGCAGCCAATTCTGGCTAGCGGGAGGGCATGAGCAGTTCTTC.

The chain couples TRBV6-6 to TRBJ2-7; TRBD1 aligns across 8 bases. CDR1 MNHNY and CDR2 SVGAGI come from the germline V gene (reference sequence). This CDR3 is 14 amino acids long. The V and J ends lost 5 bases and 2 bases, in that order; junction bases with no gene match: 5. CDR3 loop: CASSLTGAAYEQYF. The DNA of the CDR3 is TGTGCCAGCAGTCTGACAGGGGCTGCCTACGAGCAGTACTTC.